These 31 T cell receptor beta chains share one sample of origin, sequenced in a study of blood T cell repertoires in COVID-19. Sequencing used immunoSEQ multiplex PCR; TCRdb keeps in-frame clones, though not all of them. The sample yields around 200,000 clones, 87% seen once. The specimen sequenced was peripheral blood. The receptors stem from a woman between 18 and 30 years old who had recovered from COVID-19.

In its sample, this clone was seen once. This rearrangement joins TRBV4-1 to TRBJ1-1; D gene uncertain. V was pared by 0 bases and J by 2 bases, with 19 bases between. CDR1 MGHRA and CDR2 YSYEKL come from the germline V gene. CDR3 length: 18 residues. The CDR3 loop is CASSQEQQSIRPNTEAFF. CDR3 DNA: TGCGCCAGCAGCCAAGAGCAACAGTCTATTCGACCCAACACTGAAGCTTTCTTT.

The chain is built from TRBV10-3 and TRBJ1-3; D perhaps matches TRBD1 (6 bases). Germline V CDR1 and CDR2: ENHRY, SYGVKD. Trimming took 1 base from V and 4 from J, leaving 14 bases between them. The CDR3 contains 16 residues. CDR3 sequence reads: CAISELFTGPGNTIYF. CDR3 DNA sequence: TGTGCCATCAGTGAGTTATTTACAGGGCCAGGAAACACCATATATTTT.

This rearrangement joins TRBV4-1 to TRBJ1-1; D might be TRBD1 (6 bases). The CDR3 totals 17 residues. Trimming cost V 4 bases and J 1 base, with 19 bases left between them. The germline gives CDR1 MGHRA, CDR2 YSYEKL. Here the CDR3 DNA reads TGCGCCAGCAGCCCAATGGCGGGGGCTGCGGGGAACACTGAAGCTTTCTTT. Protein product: CASSPMAGAAGNTEAFF.

Here the CDR3 reads CASSLGTSGRAEQYF. The DNA for the CDR3 is TGTGCCAGCAGTTTAGGGACTAGCGGGAGGGCGGAGCAGTACTTC. V is TRBV27 and J is TRBJ2-7; 16 bases fit TRBD2. This CDR3 region has 15 residues. V lost 2 bases to trimming and J lost 7 bases; unmatched junction nucleotides: 2. Germline V CDR1 and CDR2: MNHEY, SMNVEV (reference sequence).

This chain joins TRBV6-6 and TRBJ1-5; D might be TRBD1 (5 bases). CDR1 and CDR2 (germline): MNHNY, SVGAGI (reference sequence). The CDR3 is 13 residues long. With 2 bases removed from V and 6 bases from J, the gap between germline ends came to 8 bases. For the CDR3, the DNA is TGTGCCAGCAGTTACGGGGGAGGTCAGCCCCAGCATTTT. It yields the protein CASSYGGGQPQHF.

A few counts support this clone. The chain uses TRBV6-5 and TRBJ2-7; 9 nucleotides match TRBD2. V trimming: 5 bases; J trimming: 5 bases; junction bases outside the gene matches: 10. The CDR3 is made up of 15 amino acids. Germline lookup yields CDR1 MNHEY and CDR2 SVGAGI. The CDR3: CASSHNSGLANEQYF. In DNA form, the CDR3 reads TGTGCCAGCAGTCATAATTCGGGACTAGCAAACGAGCAGTACTTC.

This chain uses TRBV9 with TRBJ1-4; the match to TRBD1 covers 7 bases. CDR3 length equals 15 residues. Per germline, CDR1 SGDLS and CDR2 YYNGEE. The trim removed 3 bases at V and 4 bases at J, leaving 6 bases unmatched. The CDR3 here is CASSEWGQINEKLFF. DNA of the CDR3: TGTGCCAGCAGCGAATGGGGACAGATTAATGAAAAACTGTTTTTT.

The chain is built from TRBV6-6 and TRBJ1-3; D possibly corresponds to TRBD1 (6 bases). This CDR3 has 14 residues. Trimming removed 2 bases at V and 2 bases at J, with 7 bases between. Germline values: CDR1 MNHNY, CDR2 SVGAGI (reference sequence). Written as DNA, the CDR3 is TGTGCCAGCAGTTACGAGGGGGCTGGAAACACCATATATTTT. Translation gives CASSYEGAGNTIYF.

CDR3 in DNA: TGTGCCAGCAGCGCCCCCACAGGGAGCTCCTACAATGAGCAGTTCTTC. This translates into CASSAPTGSSYNEQFF. V and J are TRBV9 and TRBJ2-1; a weak D match, TRBD1 (6 bases). Trimming shortened V by 3 bases and J by 0 bases, and 13 bases separated the two germline ends. The CDR3 consists of 16 residues. Germline V gene sequence: CDR1 SGDLS, CDR2 YYNGEE. Full variable domain (rest looked up from reference TRBV9 and TRBJ2-1): DSGVTQTPKHLITATGQRVTLRCSPRSGDLSVYWYQQSLDQGLQFLIQYYNGEERAKGNILERFSAQQFPDLHSELNLSSLELGDSALYFCASSAPTGSSYNEQFFGPGTRLTVL.

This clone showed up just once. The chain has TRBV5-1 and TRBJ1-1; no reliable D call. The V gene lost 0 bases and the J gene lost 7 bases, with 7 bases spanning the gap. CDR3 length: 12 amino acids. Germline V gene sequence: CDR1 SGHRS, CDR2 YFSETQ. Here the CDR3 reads CASSLGGLEAFF. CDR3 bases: TGCGCCAGCAGCTTGGGAGGACTTGAAGCTTTCTTT.

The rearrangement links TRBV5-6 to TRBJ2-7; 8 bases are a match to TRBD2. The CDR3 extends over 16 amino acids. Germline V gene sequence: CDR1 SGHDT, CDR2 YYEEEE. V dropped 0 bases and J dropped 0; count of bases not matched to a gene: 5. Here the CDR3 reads CASSLVSGRGSYEQYF. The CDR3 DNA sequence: TGTGCCAGCAGCTTGGTTTCCGGGAGGGGCTCCTACGAGCAGTACTTC.

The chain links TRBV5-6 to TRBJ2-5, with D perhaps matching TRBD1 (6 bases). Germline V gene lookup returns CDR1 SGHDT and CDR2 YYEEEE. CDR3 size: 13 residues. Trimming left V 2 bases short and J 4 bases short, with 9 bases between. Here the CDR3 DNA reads TGTGCCAGCAGCTTCGGCAGGGGAGAGACCCAGTACTTC. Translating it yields CASSFGRGETQYF.

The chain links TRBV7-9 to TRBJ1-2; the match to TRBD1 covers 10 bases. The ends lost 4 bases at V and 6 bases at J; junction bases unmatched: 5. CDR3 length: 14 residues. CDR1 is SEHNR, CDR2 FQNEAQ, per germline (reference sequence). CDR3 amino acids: CASSSRDRGHGYTF. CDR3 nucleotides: TGTGCCAGCAGCTCCCGGGACAGGGGACATGGCTACACCTTC.

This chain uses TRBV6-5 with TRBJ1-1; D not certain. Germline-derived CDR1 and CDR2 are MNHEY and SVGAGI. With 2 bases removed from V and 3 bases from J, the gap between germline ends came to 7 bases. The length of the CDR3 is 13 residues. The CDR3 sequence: CASSYAGDTEAFF. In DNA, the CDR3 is TGTGCCAGCAGTTACGCCGGGGACACTGAAGCTTTCTTT.

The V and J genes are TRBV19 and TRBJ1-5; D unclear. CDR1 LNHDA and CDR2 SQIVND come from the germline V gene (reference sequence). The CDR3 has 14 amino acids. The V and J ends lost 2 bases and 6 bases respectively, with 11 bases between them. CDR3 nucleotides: TGTGCCAGTAGTATATATTTCCCGGGTCAGCCCCAGCATTTT. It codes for CASSIYFPGQPQHF.

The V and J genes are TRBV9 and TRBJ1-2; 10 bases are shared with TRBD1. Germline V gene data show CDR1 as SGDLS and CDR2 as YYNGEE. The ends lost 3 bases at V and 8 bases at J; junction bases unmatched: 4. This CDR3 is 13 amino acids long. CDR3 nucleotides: TGTGCCAGCAGCGGAGGGACAGGGGAAGGCTACACCTTC. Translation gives CASSGGTGEGYTF. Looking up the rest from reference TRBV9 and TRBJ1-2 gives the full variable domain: DSGVTQTPKHLITATGQRVTLRCSPRSGDLSVYWYQQSLDQGLQFLIQYYNGEERAKGNILERFSAQQFPDLHSELNLSSLELGDSALYFCASSGGTGEGYTFGSGTRLTVV.

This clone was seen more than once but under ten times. The CDR3 protein is CASSPPGEGYTF. For the CDR3, the DNA is TGTGCCAGCAGCCCGCCGGGGGAGGGCTACACCTTC. J is TRBJ1-2 and V is TRBV7-6; a possible D gene is TRBD1 (5 bases). The CDR3 is 12 amino acids. Per germline, CDR1 SGHVS and CDR2 FNYEAQ. The ends were cut back, 5 bases at V and 8 bases at J, with 12 bases in the middle.

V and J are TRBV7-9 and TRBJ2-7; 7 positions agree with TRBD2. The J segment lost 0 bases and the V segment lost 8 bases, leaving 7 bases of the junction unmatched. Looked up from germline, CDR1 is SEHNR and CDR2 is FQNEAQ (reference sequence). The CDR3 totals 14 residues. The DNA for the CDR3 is TGTGCCAGCCGGACGAGCGGGACCTCCTACGAGCAGTACTTC. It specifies CASRTSGTSYEQYF.

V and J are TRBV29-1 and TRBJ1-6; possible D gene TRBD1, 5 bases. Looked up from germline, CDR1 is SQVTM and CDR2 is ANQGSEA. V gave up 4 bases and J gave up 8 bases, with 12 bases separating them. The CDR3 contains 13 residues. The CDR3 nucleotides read TGCAGCGTTGGTCCCGGGGGTGATTCACCCCTCCACTTT. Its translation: CSVGPGGDSPLHF.

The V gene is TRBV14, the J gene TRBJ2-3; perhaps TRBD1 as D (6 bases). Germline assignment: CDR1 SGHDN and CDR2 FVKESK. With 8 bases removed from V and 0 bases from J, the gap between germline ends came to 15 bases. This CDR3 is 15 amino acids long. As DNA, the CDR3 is TGTGCCAGCTCCCGGGACAAGCGTAGCACAGATACGCAGTATTTT. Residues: CASSRDKRSTDTQYF.

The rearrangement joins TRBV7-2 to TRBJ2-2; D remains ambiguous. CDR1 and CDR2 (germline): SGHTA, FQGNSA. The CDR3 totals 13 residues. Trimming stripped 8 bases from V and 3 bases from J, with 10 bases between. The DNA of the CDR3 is TGTGCCAGCGAGCACAGATACACCGGGGAGCTGTTTTTT. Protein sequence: CASEHRYTGELFF.

This CDR3 reads CASSAGTPYSNQPQHF. CDR3 DNA: TGTGCCAGCAGTGCCGGGACACCCTATAGCAATCAGCCCCAGCATTTT. This rearrangement joins TRBV6-1 to TRBJ1-5; TRBD1 is a possible D gene (6 bases). Germline assignment: CDR1 MNHNS and CDR2 SASEGT. The CDR3 totals 16 residues. The ends were cut back, 4 bases at V and 0 bases at J, with 13 bases in the middle.

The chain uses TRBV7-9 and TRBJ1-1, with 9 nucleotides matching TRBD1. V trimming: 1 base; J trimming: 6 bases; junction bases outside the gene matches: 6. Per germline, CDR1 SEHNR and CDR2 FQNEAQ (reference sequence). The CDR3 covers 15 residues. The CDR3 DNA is TGTGCCAGCAGCTTAGGGGACAGGGTTCTCCCTGAAGCTTTCTTT. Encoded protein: CASSLGDRVLPEAFF.

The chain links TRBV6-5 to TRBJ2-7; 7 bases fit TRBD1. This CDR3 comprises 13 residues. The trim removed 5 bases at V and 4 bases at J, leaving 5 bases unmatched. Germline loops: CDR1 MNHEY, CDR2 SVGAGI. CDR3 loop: CASSRDRLYEQYF. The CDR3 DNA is TGTGCCAGCAGTCGGGACAGATTATACGAGCAGTACTTC.

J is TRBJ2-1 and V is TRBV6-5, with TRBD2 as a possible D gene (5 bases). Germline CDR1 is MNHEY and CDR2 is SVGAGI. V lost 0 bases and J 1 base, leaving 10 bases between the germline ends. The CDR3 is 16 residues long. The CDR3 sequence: CASSYSLSASYNEQFF. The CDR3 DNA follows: TGTGCCAGCAGTTACTCGCTTAGCGCGTCCTACAATGAGCAGTTCTTC.

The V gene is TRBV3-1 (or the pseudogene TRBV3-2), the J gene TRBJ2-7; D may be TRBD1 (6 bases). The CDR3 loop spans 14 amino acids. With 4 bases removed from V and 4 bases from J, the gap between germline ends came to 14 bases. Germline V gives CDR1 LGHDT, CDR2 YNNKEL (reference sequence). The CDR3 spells CASSLRGALYEQYF. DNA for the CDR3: TGTGCCAGCAGCCTCAGGGGCGCCCTGTACGAGCAGTACTTC.

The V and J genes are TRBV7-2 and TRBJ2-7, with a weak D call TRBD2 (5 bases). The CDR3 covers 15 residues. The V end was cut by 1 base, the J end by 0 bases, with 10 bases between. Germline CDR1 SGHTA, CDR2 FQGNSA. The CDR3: CASSLVSGSSYEQYF. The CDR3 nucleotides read TGTGCCAGCAGCTTAGTGTCGGGGAGCTCCTACGAGCAGTACTTC. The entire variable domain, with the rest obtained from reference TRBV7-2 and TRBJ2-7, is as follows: GAGVSQSPSNKVTEKGKDVELRCDPISGHTALYWYRQSLGQGLEFLIYFQGNSAPDKSGLPSDRFSAERTGGSVSTLTIQRTQQEDSAVYLCASSLVSGSSYEQYFGPGTRLTVT.

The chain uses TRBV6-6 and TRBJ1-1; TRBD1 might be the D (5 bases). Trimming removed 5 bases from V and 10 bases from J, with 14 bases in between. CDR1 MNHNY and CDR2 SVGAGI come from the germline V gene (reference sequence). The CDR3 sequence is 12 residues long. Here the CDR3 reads CASSRDGGRAFF. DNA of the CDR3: TGTGCCAGCAGTAGAGACGGGGGACGAGCTTTCTTT.

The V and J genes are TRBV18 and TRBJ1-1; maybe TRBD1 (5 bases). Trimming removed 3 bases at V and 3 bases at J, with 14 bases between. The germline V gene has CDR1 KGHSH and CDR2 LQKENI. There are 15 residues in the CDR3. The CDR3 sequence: CASSPGGVVDTEAFF. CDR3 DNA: TGTGCCAGCTCACCGGGGGGTGTGGTGGACACTGAAGCTTTCTTT.

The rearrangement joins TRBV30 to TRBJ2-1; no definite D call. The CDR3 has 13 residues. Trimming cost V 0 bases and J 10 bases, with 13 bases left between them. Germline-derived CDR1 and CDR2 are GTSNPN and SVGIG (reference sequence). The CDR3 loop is CAWSVLRSKEQFF. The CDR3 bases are TGTGCCTGGAGTGTATTACGGTCGAAAGAGCAGTTCTTC.

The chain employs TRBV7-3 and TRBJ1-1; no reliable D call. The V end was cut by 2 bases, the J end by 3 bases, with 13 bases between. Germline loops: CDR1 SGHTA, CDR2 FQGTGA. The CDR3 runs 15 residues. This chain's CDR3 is CASSLGAGEYTEAFF. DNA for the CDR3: TGTGCCAGCAGCTTAGGAGCCGGGGAGTACACTGAAGCTTTCTTT.